This TCR beta chain derives from a study of T-cell memory formation after mild COVID-19. Looking at the study overall: TCR clustering was largely donor specific.

Germline V gene sequence: CDR1 KGHSH, CDR2 LQKENI. Trimming cost V 3 bases and J 0 bases, with 10 bases left between them. The CDR3 has 15 amino acids. This clonotype was recorded a few times. Its antigen is as yet unknown. Notes on the study in general: Among CD4+ contracting clones, most were CM and EM, and CD8+ ones EMRA.

5'RACE with constant-segment primers yielded barcoded, UMI-tagged TCR alpha and TCR beta cDNA libraries. MiXCR, run by TCRdb on the 5' RACE reads, gives a single entry per CDR3 protein. Among around 510,000 distinct CDR3 sequences listed, approximately 21% were seen once. Sequenced: PBMCs or a T cell subset sorted from them (not recorded which). The receptor was isolated from an adult woman who had mild COVID-19 (a few samples of this study predate the infection). Cell type and time point are not known. The gene calls are TRBV18 and TRBJ2-3; D remains ambiguous. The CDR3 region has the DNA TGTGCCAGCTCACCTGCCTATTTGAGCACAGATACGCAGTATTTT. The encoded protein is CASSPAYLSTDTQYF.